What follows are 2 T cell receptor beta chains derived from one specimen sequenced in a study of blood T cell repertoires in COVID-19. Libraries were prepared by immunoSEQ multiplex PCR; TCRdb keeps only in-frame clonotypes and omits some of them. The sample consists of about 400,000 clones, approximately 90% of them appearing once. Material for sequencing was peripheral blood. The origin of the receptors is a young woman with acute or convalescent COVID-19.

This chain connects TRBV24-1 to TRBJ2-3; the match to TRBD2 covers 13 bases. CDR1 and CDR2 from the germline V gene are KGHDR and SFDVKD. V lost 1 base to trimming and J lost 2 bases; unmatched junction nucleotides: 2. CDR3 size: 17 residues. The CDR3, as DNA: TGTGCCACCAGTGATTTAGGACTAGCGGGGGACACAGATACGCAGTATTTT. Its translation is CATSDLGLAGDTDTQYF.

The V and J genes are TRBV25-1 and TRBJ2-7; TRBD1 aligns across 7 bases. V lost 4 bases, J lost 2 bases, and 8 bases stayed unmatched. The CDR3 sequence is 15 residues long. Germline lookup yields CDR1 MGHDK and CDR2 SYGVNS. The CDR3 region is CASSGTGTEAYEQYF. CDR3 DNA sequence: TGTGCCAGCAGTGGGACCGGGACAGAAGCCTACGAGCAGTACTTC.